The clone carrying this TCR beta chain was seen once. This sample stems from a study of technical replicates of blood from several donors. Sequencing used immunoSEQ multiplex PCR; TCRdb keeps in-frame clones, though not all of them. The sample has 65,000 to 80,000 clones, approximately 98% seen once. V trimming: 0 bases; J trimming: 4 bases; junction bases outside the gene matches: 1. This CDR3 contains 15 residues. Germline assignment: CDR1 SGDLS and CDR2 YYNGEE. The specimen sequenced was T cells isolated from PBMCs. This TCR derives from a human donor in good health. The genes are TRBV9 and TRBJ2-2; 9 bases align to TRBD2. The CDR3 is CASSVEAGGTGELFF. DNA of the CDR3: TGTGCCAGCAGCGTAGAAGCGGGAGGCACCGGGGAGCTGTTTTTT. Supplemented by reference TRBV9 and TRBJ2-2, the full variable domain reads DSGVTQTPKHLITATGQRVTLRCSPRSGDLSVYWYQQSLDQGLQFLIQYYNGEERAKGNILERFSAQQFPDLHSELNLSSLELGDSALYFCASSVEAGGTGELFFGEGSRLTVL.